A selection of T cell receptor beta chains follows, all from one sample in a study of blood T cell repertoires in COVID-19. The repertoire was sequenced with immunoSEQ multiplex PCR; TCRdb's copy has only in-frame clones and lacks some. The profile covers about 120,000 clones, with over 75% appearing a single time and 6.6% taken by the ten largest. The specimen was peripheral blood. Receptors were obtained from a man at least 80 years old with active or convalescent COVID-19. CDR3s include the opening cysteine and the closing phenylalanine or tryptophan. A D gene is named only where the DNA matches it firmly. Clone size, where shown, is once, few, many, or a class for clones that have expanded.

TRBV5-1	.	TRBJ1-6	.	TGCGCCAGCAGCCCGAAGAAAGGACAGCCAAATTCACCCCTCCACTTT	CASSPKKGQPNSPLHF
TRBV3-1/TRBV3-2	TRBD2	TRBJ2-1	.	TGTGCCAGCAGCCAGAAAACTAGCGGGAGTGGGAATGAGCAGTTCTTC	CASSQKTSGSGNEQFF
TRBV5-6	.	TRBJ2-2	.	TGTGCCAGCAGCCCGGACACCGGGGAGCTGTTTTTT	CASSPDTGELFF
TRBV7-2	TRBD2	TRBJ2-1	.	TGTGCCAGCAGCTTAGCTAGCGGGACTTACAATGAGCAGTTCTTC	CASSLASGTYNEQFF
TRBV5-1	.	TRBJ1-1	.	TGCGCCAGCAGCCGGGATGTAAACACTGAAGCTTTCTTT	CASSRDVNTEAFF
TRBV4-2	TRBD2	TRBJ2-3	.	TGTGCCAGCAGCCAAGCACTAGCGGGGGGCACAGATACGCAGTATTTT	CASSQALAGGTDTQYF
TRBV4-2	TRBD1	TRBJ2-1	.	TGTGCCAGCAGCCAAGATGGACAGGGGCACAATGAGCAGTTCTTC	CASSQDGQGHNEQFF
TRBV6-2/TRBV6-3	.	TRBJ1-2	.	TGTGCCAGCACCCCCTCTTGGGGGGATGGCTACACCTTC	CASTPSWGDGYTF
TRBV28	.	TRBJ1-2	few	TGTGCCAGCAGTTTGAGACAGGATGGCTACACCTTC	CASSLRQDGYTF
TRBV3-1/TRBV3-2	.	TRBJ1-4	.	TGTGCCAGCAGCCAAGACCCCCTCAGGGGAACTAATGAAAAACTGTTTTTT	CASSQDPLRGTNEKLFF
TRBV5-1	TRBD1	TRBJ2-5	.	TGCGCCAGCAGCTTGCAGACAGGGGGCCAAGAGACCCAGTACTTC	CASSLQTGGQETQYF
TRBV19	TRBD1	TRBJ1-5	.	TGTGCCAGTAGTGGGGGGACAGGGAACCATCAGCCCCAGCATTTT	CASSGGTGNHQPQHF
TRBV10-3	.	TRBJ2-7	.	TGTGCCATCAGTGGGACAAAAAGTTCCTACGAGCAGTACTTC	CAISGTKSSYEQYF
TRBV19	TRBD1	TRBJ2-1	.	TGTGCCAGTAGTATCGGCGGACAGGGCTACAATGAGCAGTTCTTC	CASSIGGQGYNEQFF
TRBV13	.	TRBJ1-2	few	TGTGCCAGCAGCTTAGTTTCGGCACAGAACTATGGCTACACCTTC	CASSLVSAQNYGYTF
TRBV28	.	TRBJ2-3	.	TGTGCCAGCAGTTTCTCCACAGATACGCAGTATTTT	CASSFSTDTQYF
TRBV14	TRBD1	TRBJ1-2	.	TGTGCCAGCAGTGGGGGGACAGCTAATGGCTACACCTTC	CASSGGTANGYTF
TRBV5-8	TRBD2	TRBJ2-5	.	TGTGCCAGCAGCTTCGTGCTGGGCGGCGGGAGAGGAGAGACCCAGTACTTC	CASSFVLGGGRGETQYF
TRBV6-2/TRBV6-3	.	TRBJ2-1	.	TGTGCCAGCAGTTACTCTAGCCACAGGGCCGGACAGTTCTTC	CASSYSSHRAGQFF
TRBV6-5	TRBD1	TRBJ1-1	.	TGTGCCAGCAGGGGACAGGGGAAGAACACTGAAGCTTTCTTT	CASRGQGKNTEAFF
TRBV28	.	TRBJ1-4	.	TGTGCCAGCAGTTTATCCCTGGGTGCAGGGACTCGTGAAAAACTGTTTTTT	CASSLSLGAGTREKLFF